The source of this T cell receptor beta chain is a study of patients and donors after allogeneic stem cell transplantation. This clonotype has a handful of counts. TCRdb reprocessed the RT-PCR reads via MiXCR and lists one record per CDR3 protein. The sample includes 50,000 to 60,000 distinct CDR3 sequences, 10% to 15% of them seen just once. Sequencing was carried out using blood, either unsorted or a sorted T cell fraction (not recorded which). The origin of this receptor is a human donor who was either an allogeneic HSCT recipient or a stem cell or donor lymphocyte infusion donor (not recorded which). It is not recorded whose cells these are; they may come from a transplant donor.

CDR3 nucleotides: TGTGCCAGCACCACCGGGAGGGGACTGTTCTTC. This codes for CASTTGRGLFF. This chain links TRBV27 with TRBJ2-1; 8 bases line up with TRBD2. V shed 7 bases and J 15 bases; nucleotides not matched to a gene: 8. Germline-derived CDR1 and CDR2 are MNHEY and SMNVEV (reference sequence). The CDR3 covers 11 residues.